The rows below give T cell receptor beta chains drawn from one sample of a study of CD8+ T cells in alopecia areata. This table comes from immunoSEQ multiplex PCR, and its TCRdb copy is limited to in-frame clones, with some not included. The data show 120,000 to 150,000 clones, 75% to 85% seen once. Sequencing was performed on CD8+ T cells sorted from blood, taken at week 4, from a patient treated with tofacitinib. The origin of the receptors is a human donor with alopecia areata. The CDR3 runs from the conserved cysteine through the conserved F or W. D genes are given only for firm matches. Clone sizes are given selectively: once, few, many, or a class where the clone is expanded.

TRBV4-3	NA	TRBJ2-5	TRBD1	TGCGCCAGCAGCCCCCAGCACACAGGGGAAGAGACCCAGTACTTC	CASSPQHTGEETQYF
TRBV11-3	few	TRBJ2-3	NA	TGTGCCAGCAGCTGGTACACAGATACGCAGTATTTT	CASSWYTDTQYF
TRBV4-2	NA	TRBJ1-2	NA	TGTGCCAGCAGCCAAGAGTTCGTTGTCTATGGCTACACCTTC	CASSQEFVVYGYTF
TRBV9	NA	TRBJ2-3	TRBD1	TGTGCCAGCAGCCAGGGGGCGATTTCGACAGATACGCAGTATTTT	CASSQGAISTDTQYF
TRBV5-6	NA	TRBJ1-2	NA	TGTGCCAGCAGTTCAGGGTACTATGGCTACACCTTC	CASSSGYYGYTF
TRBV6-5	NA	TRBJ2-5	NA	TGTGCCAGCAGTTACTCGACCCCCGGGGAGACCCAGTACTTC	CASSYSTPGETQYF
TRBV6-5	NA	TRBJ2-7	TRBD2	TGTGCCAGCAGTTCCACTAGCGTCTACGAGCAGTACTTC	CASSSTSVYEQYF
TRBV5-6	NA	TRBJ2-3	NA	TGTGCCAGCAGCTCCGAAGGCGCAGATACGCAGTATTTT	CASSSEGADTQYF
TRBV10-3	NA	TRBJ1-1	NA	TGTGCCATCAGTGAGAGGAGTCCCGAGGGAGCTTTCTTT	CAISERSPEGAFF
TRBV7-9	once	TRBJ2-5	NA	TGTGCCAGCAGCATACTGACAGTCATCGGAGAGACCCAGTACTTC	CASSILTVIGETQYF
TRBV25-1	NA	TRBJ2-1	TRBD2	TGTGCCAGCAGTGAATCTACTAGCGTTAATGAGCAGTTCTTC	CASSESTSVNEQFF
TRBV5-6	NA	TRBJ2-7	NA	TGTGCCAGCAGCTTGGAGTTCAGGGGAGGTCAGAGCTACGAGCAGTACTTC	CASSLEFRGGQSYEQYF
TRBV27	few	TRBJ2-3	NA	TGTGCCAGCAGTTTGGAGCCTTCCAATACGCAGTATTTT	CASSLEPSNTQYF
TRBV4-3	NA	TRBJ2-7	NA	TGCGCCAGCAGCCAGGAGTGGACTGAGTACTACGAGCAGTACTTC	CASSQEWTEYYEQYF